The 16 T cell receptor beta chains reported below all come from one sample, sequenced in a study of blood T cell repertoires in COVID-19. Here immunoSEQ multiplex PCR was the method, and the copy in TCRdb shows in-frame clones only, minus some. The data contain some 330,000 clones, more than 75% of them singletons. Sequencing was carried out using peripheral blood. Every receptor here comes from a woman between 45 and 60 years old with active or convalescent COVID-19.

The V gene is TRBV27, the J gene TRBJ1-3; D remains unclear. From germline, CDR1 is MNHEY and CDR2 SMNVEV (reference sequence). CDR3 length: 14 residues. The ends were cut back, 3 bases at V and 1 base at J, with 7 bases in the middle. The CDR3 sequence: CASSFRSSGNTIYF. The CDR3 DNA reads as TGTGCCAGCAGTTTTAGGAGTTCTGGAAACACCATATATTTT.

This sequence joins TRBV7-2 and TRBJ2-5, with no clear D. CDR1 and CDR2 from the germline V gene are SGHTA and FQGNSA. The V end was cut by 2 bases, the J end by 3 bases, with 16 bases between. The CDR3 runs 16 residues. Here the CDR3 DNA reads TGTGCCAGCAGCTTAAGTTTCTCCCAGTCCGAAGAGACCCAGTACTTC. Translation gives CASSLSFSQSEETQYF.

This clone was seen a handful of times. J is TRBJ1-6 and V is TRBV7-9; no clear D gene. The CDR3 runs to 12 residues. Germline V lookup: CDR1 SEHNR, CDR2 FQNEAQ (reference sequence). Trimming shortened V by 3 bases and J by 6 bases, and 3 bases separated the two germline ends. CDR3 nucleotide sequence: TGTGCCAGCAGCTTTATTAATTCACCCCTCCACTTT. Translated: CASSFINSPLHF. The whole variable domain, filled in from reference TRBV7-9 and TRBJ1-6, reads DTGVSQNPRHKITKRGQNVTFRCDPISEHNRLYWYRQTLGQGPEFLTYFQNEAQLEKSRLLSDRFSAERPKGSFSTLEIQRTEQGDSAMYLCASSFINSPLHFGNGTRLTVT.

The rearrangement joins TRBV6-6 to TRBJ1-5; 7 bases map to TRBD1. The CDR3 spans 16 residues. Per germline, CDR1 MNHNY and CDR2 SVGAGI (reference sequence). V trimming: 2 bases; J trimming: 0 bases; junction bases outside the gene matches: 4. This CDR3 reads CASSYETGSSNQPQHF. CDR3 coding DNA: TGTGCCAGCAGTTACGAGACAGGGAGTAGCAATCAGCCCCAGCATTTT.

This chain's CDR3 is CASSLDRVSPEAFF. CDR3 nucleotide sequence: TGTGCCAGCTCACTCGACAGGGTGAGCCCTGAAGCTTTCTTT. The chain employs TRBV18 and TRBJ1-1; 7 nucleotides align to TRBD1. CDR1 is KGHSH and CDR2 is LQKENI in the germline V gene. The CDR3 runs 14 residues. The V and J ends lost 4 bases and 6 bases, in that order; junction bases with no gene match: 8.

The V call is TRBV7-2, the J call TRBJ2-7; 12 bases agree with TRBD2. The ends lost 1 base at V and 0 bases at J; junction bases unmatched: 1. Germline V gives CDR1 SGHTA, CDR2 FQGNSA. The CDR3 totals 16 residues. This CDR3 reads CASSLGTSGISYEQYF. CDR3 bases: TGTGCCAGCAGCTTAGGGACTAGCGGGATCTCCTACGAGCAGTACTTC.

The V call is TRBV14, the J call TRBJ1-4; D remains unclear. The CDR3 has 12 amino acids. Per the germline V gene, CDR1 is SGHDN and CDR2 is FVKESK. V shed 3 bases and J shed 6 bases, with 5 bases lying between them. CDR3 residues: CASSQDYEKLFF. CDR3 DNA sequence: TGTGCCAGCAGCCAGGACTATGAAAAACTGTTTTTT.

This clone was found a few times. The J gene is TRBJ2-7, the V gene TRBV2, with TRBD2 identical over 13 bases. The CDR3 consists of 18 residues. Germline CDR1 reads SNHLY; CDR2 reads FYNNEI. With V trimmed by 6 bases and J by 3 bases, 14 bases remained unmatched. CDR3 in amino acids: CASRAGLAGAKGFYEQYF. CDR3 sequence (DNA): TGTGCCAGCAGGGCAGGACTAGCGGGAGCGAAAGGATTCTACGAGCAGTACTTC. The full variable domain, rest sourced from reference TRBV2 and TRBJ2-7, is EPEVTQTPSHQVTQMGQEVILRCVPISNHLYFYWYRQILGQKVEFLVSFYNNEISEKSEIFDDQFSVERPDGSNFTLKIRSTKLEDSAMYFCASRAGLAGAKGFYEQYFGPGTRLTVT.

This clone was seen a few times. The rearrangement joins TRBV7-9 to TRBJ2-4; D is perhaps TRBD1 (6 bases). Trimming pared 0 bases from V and 7 bases from J, leaving 19 bases between. The CDR3 has 17 residues. Per germline, CDR1 SEHNR and CDR2 FQNEAQ (reference sequence). The CDR3 nucleotides read TGTGCCAGCAGCTTAGCTTGGGGTCAGGGGCGCAAGAACATTCAGTACTTC. The encoded protein is CASSLAWGQGRKNIQYF.

The V call is TRBV7-9, the J call TRBJ2-1; D is undetermined. V dropped 4 bases and J dropped 5 bases, with 15 bases sitting between them. Germline lookup yields CDR1 SEHNR and CDR2 FQNEAQ (reference sequence). The CDR3 is made up of 15 amino acids. The DNA for the CDR3 is TGTGCCAGCAGCTCCCTACGAGGTTCCGACAATGAGCAGTTCTTC. Protein product: CASSSLRGSDNEQFF.

V and J are TRBV5-1 and TRBJ1-3; 8 bases line up with TRBD1. CDR3 length: 16 amino acids. Germline V CDR1 and CDR2: SGHRS, YFSETQ. V was pared by 1 base and J by 4 bases, with 7 bases of the junction left unmatched. Here the CDR3 reads CASSLSSTGVGNTIYF. As DNA, the CDR3 is TGCGCCAGCAGCTTGTCCTCGACAGGGGTGGGAAACACCATATATTTT.

CDR3 in DNA: TGTGCCGGGAGAGGGAAGGGGGCGGGTGGCTACACCTTC. This sequence encodes CAGRGKGAGGYTF. This rearrangement joins TRBV6-5 to TRBJ1-2; 7 bases align to TRBD1. The CDR3 is 13 residues long. V shed 11 bases and J 7 bases; nucleotides not matched to a gene: 13. The germline gives CDR1 MNHEY, CDR2 SVGAGI.

The chain links TRBV11-2 to TRBJ1-2, with TRBD1 identical over 7 bases. There are 14 residues in the CDR3. The trim removed 5 bases at V and 4 bases at J, leaving 7 bases unmatched. The germline V gene has CDR1 SGHAT and CDR2 FQNNGV. CDR3 bases: TGTGCCAGCAGCCCAGGGGGACTGGGCTATGGCTACACCTTC. It codes for CASSPGGLGYGYTF. Full variable domain (missing parts from reference TRBV11-2 and TRBJ1-2): EAGVAQSPRYKIIEKRQSVAFWCNPISGHATLYWYQQILGQGPKLLIQFQNNGVVDDSQLPKDRFSAERLKGVDSTLKIQPAKLEDSAVYLCASSPGGLGYGYTFGSGTRLTVV.

The rearrangement links TRBV18 to TRBJ2-3; the match to TRBD2 covers 8 bases. Germline CDR1 and CDR2: KGHSH and LQKENI. The CDR3 has 16 residues. V shed 0 bases, J shed 2 bases, and the junction held 4 bases outside the gene matches. As DNA, the CDR3 is TGTGCCAGCTCACCACCGTCGACTAGCGCCACAGATACGCAGTATTTT. It translates to CASSPPSTSATDTQYF. The full variable domain, in which reference TRBV18 and TRBJ2-3 provide the parts outside the CDR3, is NAGVMQNPRHLVRRRGQEARLRCSPMKGHSHVYWYRQLPEEGLKFMVYLQKENIIDESGMPKERFSAEFPKEGPSILRIQQVVRGDSAAYFCASSPPSTSATDTQYFGPGTRLTVL.

Turning to this clone: The junction departs from germline at one end; a sequencing error may be responsible. This chain connects TRBV7-2 to TRBJ1-2; TRBD1 is a possible D gene (5 bases). CDR1 is SGHTA and CDR2 is FQGNSA in the germline V gene. The CDR3 has 14 residues. The CDR3 coding sequence is TGTGCCAGCAGCGTAGCTACCGCAGGGTGGGGCTACACCTTC. Translation: CASSVATAGWGYTF. Together with reference TRBV7-2 and TRBJ1-2, the CDR3 gives the full variable domain: GAGVSQSPSNKVTEKGKDVELRCDPISGHTALYWYRQSLGQGLEFLIYFQGNSAPDKSGLPSDRFSAERTGGSVSTLTIQRTQQEDSAVYLCASSVATAGWGYTFGSGTRLTVV.

The chain is built from TRBV30 and TRBJ1-1; the match to TRBD1 covers 9 bases. The trim removed 0 bases at V and 2 bases at J, leaving 4 bases unmatched. The germline gives CDR1 GTSNPN, CDR2 SVGIG (reference sequence). CDR3 size: 15 residues. The CDR3 DNA reads TGTGCCTGGAGTGTACAGGGACAGGGAAACACTGAAGCTTTCTTT. Translated, it gives CAWSVQGQGNTEAFF.